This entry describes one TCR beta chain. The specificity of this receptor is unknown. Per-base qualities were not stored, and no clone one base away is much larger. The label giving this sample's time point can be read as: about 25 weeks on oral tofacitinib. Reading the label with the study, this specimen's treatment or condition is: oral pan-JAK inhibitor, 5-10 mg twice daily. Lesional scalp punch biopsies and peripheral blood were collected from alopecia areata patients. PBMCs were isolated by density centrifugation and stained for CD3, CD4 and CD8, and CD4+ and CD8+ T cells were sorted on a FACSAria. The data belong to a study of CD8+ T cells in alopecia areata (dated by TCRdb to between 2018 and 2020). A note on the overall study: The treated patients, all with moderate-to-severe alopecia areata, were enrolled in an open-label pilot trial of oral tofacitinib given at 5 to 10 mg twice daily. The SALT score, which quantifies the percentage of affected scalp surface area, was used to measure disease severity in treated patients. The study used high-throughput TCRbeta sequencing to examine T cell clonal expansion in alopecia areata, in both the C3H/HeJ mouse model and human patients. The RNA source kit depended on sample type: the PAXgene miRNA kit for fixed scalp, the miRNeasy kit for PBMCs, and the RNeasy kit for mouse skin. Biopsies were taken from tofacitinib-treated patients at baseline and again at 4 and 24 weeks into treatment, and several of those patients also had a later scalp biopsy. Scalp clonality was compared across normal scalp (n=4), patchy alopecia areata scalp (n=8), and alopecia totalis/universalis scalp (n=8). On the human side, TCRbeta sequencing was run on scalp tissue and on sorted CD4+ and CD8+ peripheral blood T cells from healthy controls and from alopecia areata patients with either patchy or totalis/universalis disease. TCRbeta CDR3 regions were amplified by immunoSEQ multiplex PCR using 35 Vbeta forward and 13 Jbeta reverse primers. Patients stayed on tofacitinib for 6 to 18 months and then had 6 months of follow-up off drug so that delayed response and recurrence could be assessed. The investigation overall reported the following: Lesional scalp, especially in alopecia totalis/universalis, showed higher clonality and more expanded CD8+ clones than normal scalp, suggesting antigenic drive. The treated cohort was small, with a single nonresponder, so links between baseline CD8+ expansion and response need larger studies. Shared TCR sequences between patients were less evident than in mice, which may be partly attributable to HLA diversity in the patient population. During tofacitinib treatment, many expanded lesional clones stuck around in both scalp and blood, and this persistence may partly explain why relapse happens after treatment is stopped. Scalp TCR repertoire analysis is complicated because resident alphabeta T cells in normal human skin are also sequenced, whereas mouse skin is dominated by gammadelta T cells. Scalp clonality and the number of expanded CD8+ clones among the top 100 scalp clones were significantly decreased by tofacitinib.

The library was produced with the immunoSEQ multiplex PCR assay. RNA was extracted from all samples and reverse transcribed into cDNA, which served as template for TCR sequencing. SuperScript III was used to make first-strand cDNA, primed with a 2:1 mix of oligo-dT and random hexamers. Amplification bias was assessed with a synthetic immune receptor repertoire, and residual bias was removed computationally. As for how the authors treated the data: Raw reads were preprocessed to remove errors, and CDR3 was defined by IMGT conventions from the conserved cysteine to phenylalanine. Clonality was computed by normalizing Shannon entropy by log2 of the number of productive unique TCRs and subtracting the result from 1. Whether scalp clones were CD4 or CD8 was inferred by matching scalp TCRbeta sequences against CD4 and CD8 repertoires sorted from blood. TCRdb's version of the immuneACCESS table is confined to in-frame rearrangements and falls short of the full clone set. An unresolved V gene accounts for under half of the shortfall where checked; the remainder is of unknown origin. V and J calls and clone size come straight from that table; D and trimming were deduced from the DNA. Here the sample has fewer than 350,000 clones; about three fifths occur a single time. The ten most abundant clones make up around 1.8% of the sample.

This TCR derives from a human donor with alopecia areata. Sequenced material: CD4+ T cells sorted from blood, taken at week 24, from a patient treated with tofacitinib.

The nucleotide sequence reads as follows: TGCAGTATCCGGACAGGGTACTACGAGCAGTACTTC. It translates to CSIRTGYYEQYF. The chain is made from TRBV29-1 and TRBJ2-7, with 8 bases aligning to TRBD1. CDR3 length: 12 amino acids, cysteine to phenylalanine. The DNA shown is the 36-base CDR3, in frame from base 1. According to the germline V gene, CDR1 reads SQVTM and CDR2 reads ANQGSEA.